This TCR beta chain originates from a study of T cells in Graves' hyperthyroidism and ophthalmopathy. Study-level information: Any treatment followed the collection of peripheral blood at initial diagnosis.

Amplification yielded TCR beta CDR3 regions, with RNA transcripts as the source. HTBI primers were employed in a first-round RT-PCR of the TCR CDR3. TCRdb itself ran the multiplex PCR reads through MiXCR, one entry per CDR3 protein. The sample consists of 350,000 to 450,000 distinct CDR3 sequences, around 14% of them appearing once. Aged 18 to 65, the patients had hyperthyroidism that was newly diagnosed and had lasted under 2 months. Fresh peripheral blood, approximately 9.6 ml, yielded the PBMCs. This clonotype was seen a handful of times. Trimming removed 1 base from V and 4 bases from J, with 8 bases in between. Germline CDR1 and CDR2: SGHRS and YFSETQ. CDR3 length: 13 residues.

The chain couples TRBV5-1 to TRBJ1-1, with D unclear. The sample was blood. This sequence was found in an older woman with Graves' hyperthyroidism. In nucleotides, the CDR3 is TGCGCCAGCAGCTTGACCCAAGGCACTGAAGCTTTCTTT. It encodes CASSLTQGTEAFF.